The 15 T cell receptor beta chains below come from one sample, sequenced in a study of blood T cells in healthy people across ages. Combining a sample-barcoded 5' primer with a J-beta primer mix, a second PCR ran for roughly 7 to 12 cycles. MiXCR, run by TCRdb on the 5' RACE reads, gives a single entry per CDR3 protein. In the table there are about 760,000 distinct CDR3 sequences, 56% of which are singletons. The sample was blood. Source of these receptors: a man between 40 and 49 years old in good health.

A few counts support this clonotype. The V gene is TRBV5-1, the J gene TRBJ2-7, with TRBD2 matching over 7 bases. The CDR3 consists of 16 residues. The V gene end was trimmed by 4 bases and the J gene end by 3 bases; junction bases not matched to a gene: 13. Germline CDR1 reads SGHRS; CDR2 reads YFSETQ. CDR3 in amino acids: CASSRTLGLENYEQYF. Here the CDR3 DNA reads TGCGCCAGCAGCAGAACTCTCGGACTAGAGAACTACGAGCAGTACTTC.

The chain couples TRBV10-3 to TRBJ1-2; no clear D. Germline V gives CDR1 ENHRY, CDR2 SYGVKD. Trimming left V 4 bases short and J 1 base short, with 13 bases between. There are 15 residues in the CDR3. CDR3 DNA sequence: TGTGCCATCAGTGTAGCAGCCGAACTTAACTATGGCTACACCTTC. Its translation is CAISVAAELNYGYTF.

The V call is TRBV12-3 or TRBV12-4, the J call TRBJ2-5; 10 bases match TRBD2. The V gene end was trimmed by 5 bases and the J gene end by 5 bases; junction bases not matched to a gene: 11. The CDR3 is 16 residues long. DNA for the CDR3: TGTGCCAGCAGTCCCTACCTTAGCGGGGGGCCCGAGACCCAGTACTTC. Translated, it gives CASSPYLSGGPETQYF.

This chain links TRBV20-1 with TRBJ2-1; D unclear. The CDR3 has 14 residues. Deletions cut 3 bases from V and 5 bases from J, with 14 bases between. Germline CDR1 reads DFQATT; CDR2 reads SNEGSKA (reference sequence). DNA of the CDR3: TGCAGTGCTAGGTCCCCTCGAGATGACAATGAGCAGTTCTTC. Protein: CSARSPRDDNEQFF.

The rearrangement links TRBV6-2 or TRBV6-3 to TRBJ2-1, with 7 positions matching TRBD2. V dropped 6 bases and J dropped 8; count of bases not matched to a gene: 10. Germline CDR1 reads MNHEY; CDR2 reads SVGEGT. The CDR3 runs 14 residues. Here the CDR3 reads CASSLFRSGDEQFF. The CDR3 coding sequence is TGTGCCAGCAGCTTATTCCGAAGCGGGGATGAGCAGTTCTTC.

The chain employs TRBV24-1 and TRBJ1-5, with a weak D call TRBD1 (6 bases). V lost 9 bases and J lost 3, with 14 bases in between. The CDR3 sequence is 14 residues long. Germline V gene sequence: CDR1 KGHDR, CDR2 SFDVKD. For the CDR3, the DNA is TGTGCCACCGGGGGGGCAGGCCTCAATCAGCCCCAGCATTTT. Residues: CATGGAGLNQPQHF.

This clonotype showed up many times. The rearrangement joins TRBV29-1 to TRBJ2-7, with D tentatively TRBD1 (5 bases). This CDR3 region has 13 residues. V lost 6 bases, J lost 1 base, and 13 bases lay in between. Germline V gene sequence: CDR1 SQVTM, CDR2 ANQGSEA. The CDR3 DNA sequence: TGCAGCGTGGTAACAGGAGTATCCTACGAGCAGTACTTC. Amino acids: CSVVTGVSYEQYF.

The chain couples TRBV12-3 or TRBV12-4 to TRBJ2-7; 13 bases match TRBD2. The CDR3 totals 15 residues. V trimming: 6 bases; J trimming: 0 bases; junction bases outside the gene matches: 2. The CDR3 spells CASRGTSGTSYEQYF. The CDR3 DNA is TGTGCCAGCAGGGGGACTAGCGGGACCTCCTACGAGCAGTACTTC.

The sample holds a few counts of this clonotype. The chain combines TRBV28 with TRBJ2-7; D not certain. Germline V gene data show CDR1 as MDHEN and CDR2 as SYDVKM. The CDR3 is made up of 11 amino acids. The germline V and J ends were trimmed by 10 bases and 2 bases, with 9 bases remaining between them. The CDR3 reads CATTRAYEQYF. The CDR3 DNA reads as TGTGCCACGACCCGGGCCTACGAGCAGTACTTC.

V is TRBV28 and J is TRBJ2-3; 10 bases line up with TRBD1. The CDR3 has 14 residues. Germline values: CDR1 MDHEN, CDR2 SYDVKM. V shed 5 bases and J 6 bases; nucleotides not matched to a gene: 5. Written as DNA, the CDR3 is TGTGCCAGCAGTAAAGGGACAGGGGTGGATACGCAGTATTTT. Its translation: CASSKGTGVDTQYF.

The chain employs TRBV6-5 and TRBJ2-5; 8 bases agree with TRBD1. J gave up 11 bases and V 7 bases, and 15 bases lay outside the gene matches. Germline V gene lookup returns CDR1 MNHEY and CDR2 SVGAGI. This CDR3 spans 14 amino acids. The CDR3 bases are TGTGCCAGCACCGCGACAGGGGCAAACAATGAGCAGTACTTC. This codes for CASTATGANNEQYF.

J is TRBJ2-1 and V is TRBV6-5; D is uncertain. Looked up from germline, CDR1 is MNHEY and CDR2 is SVGAGI. The CDR3 runs 17 residues. The germline V and J ends were trimmed by 0 bases and 9 bases, with 21 bases remaining between them. DNA for the CDR3: TGTGCCAGCAGTTACTCGTTGAGCCCCCTTTTGGGCAGTGAGCAGTTCTTC. This encodes CASSYSLSPLLGSEQFF.

This chain connects TRBV27 to TRBJ1-5; TRBD1 might be the D (6 bases). Trimming shortened V by 6 bases and J by 6 bases, and 21 bases separated the two germline ends. This CDR3 region has 16 residues. Germline values: CDR1 MNHEY, CDR2 SMNVEV (reference sequence). The CDR3 DNA reads TGTGCCAGCAGGGTACAGGGTATCGAGCTCGGTCAGCCCCAGCATTTT. This translates into CASRVQGIELGQPQHF.

V and J are TRBV18 and TRBJ2-5; unclear D gene. The germline gives CDR1 KGHSH, CDR2 LQKENI. Trimming removed 5 bases at V and 5 bases at J, with 12 bases between. CDR3 length equals 13 residues. CDR3 in amino acids: CASSKGTMETQYF. Here the CDR3 DNA reads TGTGCCAGCTCAAAGGGCACCATGGAGACCCAGTACTTC.

This chain connects TRBV20-1 to TRBJ1-2, with unresolved D. The V end was cut by 2 bases, the J end by 8 bases, with 21 bases between. This CDR3 is 15 amino acids long. Germline lookup yields CDR1 DFQATT and CDR2 SNEGSKA (reference sequence). The CDR3 sequence is CSARKKAVFIEGYTF. The CDR3 DNA sequence: TGCAGTGCTAGAAAAAAGGCGGTGTTTATAGAGGGCTACACCTTC.